Each of the 32 T cell receptor beta chains below was sequenced from the same sample in a study of cytomegalovirus exposure and HLA in healthy donors. The repertoire was sequenced with immunoSEQ multiplex PCR; TCRdb's copy has only in-frame clones and lacks some. The table records 200,000 to 250,000 clones, around 87% of them present only once. Sequencing used PBMCs. These TCRs come from a man aged 18 to 30 in good health and CMV-seronegative.

Worth noting for this clone: Other nucleotide sequences in the sample specify the same CDR3. This rearrangement joins TRBV27 to TRBJ2-7; D not certain. There are 11 residues in the CDR3. Trimming stripped 1 base from V and 6 bases from J, with 4 bases between. Per germline, CDR1 MNHEY and CDR2 SMNVEV (reference sequence). CDR3 protein: CASSLFSEQYF. The DNA for the CDR3 is TGTGCCAGCAGTTTATTCAGCGAGCAGTACTTC.

The genes are TRBV11-2 and TRBJ2-5; D unresolved. Germline CDR1 and CDR2: SGHAT and FQNNGV. Between the trimmed V and J ends, which lost 4 bases and 7 bases, there was a span of 13 bases. The CDR3 has 13 amino acids. The CDR3 here is CASSSRPPGTQYF. CDR3 nucleotide sequence: TGTGCCAGCAGCTCCCGGCCCCCGGGGACCCAGTACTTC.

The rearrangement joins TRBV11-3 to TRBJ2-7; 9 nucleotides align to TRBD2. Germline V gene lookup returns CDR1 SGHNT and CDR2 YENEEA. J gave up 5 bases and V 5 bases, and 10 bases lay outside the gene matches. The CDR3 contains 15 residues. The CDR3, as DNA: TGTGCCAGCAGCGCCTCCGGGACTAGCTTCCACGAGCAGTACTTC. It encodes CASSASGTSFHEQYF. Together with reference TRBV11-3 and TRBJ2-7, the CDR3 gives the full variable domain: EAGVVQSPRYKIIEKKQPVAFWCNPISGHNTLYWYLQNLGQGPELLIRYENEEAVDDSQLPKDRFSAERLKGVDSTLKIQPAELGDSAVYLCASSASGTSFHEQYFGPGTRLTVT.

The V gene is TRBV5-1, the J gene TRBJ2-2; 13 nucleotides line up with TRBD2. Trimming at V came to 5 bases and at J to 8 bases, leaving 9 bases not matched to a gene. This CDR3 contains 16 residues. The V gene's germline CDR1 is SGHRS and CDR2 YFSETQ. In nucleotides, the CDR3 is TGCGCCAGCAGGCATGGACTAGCGGGAGAGAGAGGGGAGCTGTTTTTT. Residues: CASRHGLAGERGELFF.

The chain links TRBV9 to TRBJ1-3; D is perhaps TRBD1 (5 bases). Germline V CDR1 and CDR2: SGDLS, YYNGEE. Trimming stripped 3 bases from V and 0 bases from J, with 10 bases between. This CDR3 has 15 amino acids. The CDR3 reads CASSAQGVSGNTIYF. CDR3 bases: TGTGCCAGCAGCGCCCAGGGTGTCTCTGGAAACACCATATATTTT.

This clone was recorded once. The chain has TRBV4-1 and TRBJ2-3; 7 positions agree with TRBD1. V lost 6 bases to trimming and J lost 0 bases; unmatched junction nucleotides: 6. CDR3 length: 15 amino acids. Germline CDR1 and CDR2: MGHRA and YSYEKL. CDR3: CASSPPQGSTDTQYF. The CDR3 nucleotides read TGCGCCAGCAGTCCTCCACAGGGGAGCACAGATACGCAGTATTTT.

This chain links TRBV7-2 with TRBJ2-3; TRBD2 matches at 10 bases. CDR1 and CDR2 from the germline V gene are SGHTA and FQGNSA. V lost 4 bases and J lost 7; bases outside the gene matches: 8. CDR3 size: 15 residues. The CDR3 coding sequence is TGTGCCAGCAGCTCATCTAGCGGGGGCGGATATACGCAGTATTTT. Residues: CASSSSSGGGYTQYF.

V usage is TRBV10-3 and J usage is TRBJ1-1, with a tentative D call TRBD1 (5 bases). Germline CDR1 reads ENHRY; CDR2 reads SYGVKD. Between the trimmed V and J ends, which lost 3 bases and 3 bases, there was a span of 20 bases. CDR3 length: 17 residues. CDR3 in DNA: TGTGCCATCAGTGAAGGGGCGGGGTTATTGAGATACACTGAAGCTTTCTTT. Protein product: CAISEGAGLLRYTEAFF.

The chain is built from TRBV10-3 and TRBJ2-3; 7 nucleotides agree with TRBD1. CDR3 length equals 15 residues. Per germline, CDR1 ENHRY and CDR2 SYGVKD. V gave up 4 bases and J gave up 0 bases; unmatched junction bases: 4. CDR3 nucleotides: TGTGCCATCAGTGGGACAGGTTATAGCACAGATACGCAGTATTTT. It specifies CAISGTGYSTDTQYF.

The rearrangement joins TRBV5-1 to TRBJ2-5; 16 positions agree with TRBD2. Germline assignment: CDR1 SGHRS and CDR2 YFSETQ. J gave up 2 bases and V 4 bases, and 5 bases lay outside the gene matches. The CDR3 covers 17 residues. As DNA, the CDR3 is TGCGCCAGCAGCCCCCTGGGACTAGCGGGGGGGCAAGAGACCCAGTACTTC. Translated, it gives CASSPLGLAGGQETQYF. The whole variable domain, filled in from reference TRBV5-1 and TRBJ2-5, reads KAGVTQTPRYLIKTRGQQVTLSCSPISGHRSVSWYQQTPGQGLQFLFEYFSETQRNKGNFPGRFSGRQFSNSRSEMNVSTLELGDSALYLCASSPLGLAGGQETQYFGPGTRLLVL.

This chain uses TRBV18 with TRBJ1-2; a possible D gene is TRBD1 (5 bases). The CDR3 totals 13 residues. From germline, CDR1 is KGHSH and CDR2 LQKENI. V shed 0 bases and J shed 4 bases, with 6 bases lying between them. The CDR3 loop is CASSPPQGYGYTF. CDR3 nucleotides: TGTGCCAGCTCACCACCGCAGGGCTATGGCTACACCTTC.

This clone was recorded only once. Sequence at one end of the junction differs from germline and may be a read error. The chain carries TRBV27 and TRBJ2-1; TRBD2 might be the D (5 bases). This CDR3 spans 16 amino acids. In germline, CDR1 is MNHEY, CDR2 SMNVEV (reference sequence). CDR3 loop: CASRLFLGSSYNEQFF. In DNA form, the CDR3 reads TGTGCCAGCAGATTATTTCTAGGGAGCTCCTACAATGAGCAGTTCTTC.

J is TRBJ1-4 and V is TRBV10-1; D ambiguous. V was cut by 9 bases and J by 5 bases, with 10 bases left in between. The germline gives CDR1 WNHNN, CDR2 SYGVQD (reference sequence). The CDR3 is 12 residues long. The CDR3 coding sequence is TGCGCCAGGCCAAGAGGGAATGAAAAACTGTTTTTT. Its translation: CARPRGNEKLFF.

The rearrangement links TRBV5-4 to TRBJ1-1; 10 bases line up with TRBD1. In germline, CDR1 is SGHNT, CDR2 YYREEE (reference sequence). The CDR3 has 14 residues. Trimming removed 3 bases from V and 5 bases from J; junction bases left unmatched: 4. Here the CDR3 reads CASSWDRGGTEAFF. The CDR3 DNA reads TGTGCCAGCAGCTGGGACAGGGGCGGGACTGAAGCTTTCTTT. The full variable domain, its missing parts supplied by reference TRBV5-4 and TRBJ1-1, is ETGVTQSPTHLIKTRGQQVTLRCSSQSGHNTVSWYQQALGQGPQFIFQYYREEENGRGNFPPRFSGLQFPNYSSELNVNALELDDSALYLCASSWDRGGTEAFFGQGTRLTVV.

This rearrangement joins TRBV5-4 to TRBJ2-7, with 7 bases aligning to TRBD1. CDR3 size: 13 residues. From germline, CDR1 is SGHNT and CDR2 YYREEE (reference sequence). The junction had 4 bases not matched to a gene; V was cut back by 4 bases and J by 3 bases. CDR3 DNA: TGTGCCAGCAGCGGGGGACAGAACTACGAGCAGTACTTC. Amino acid sequence: CASSGGQNYEQYF.

As regards this clone: The junction differs from germline at one of its ends, possibly a read error. The rearrangement uses TRBV7-7 and TRBJ2-7, with 7 bases aligning to TRBD2. CDR3 size: 14 residues. Germline V gives CDR1 SSHAT, CDR2 FNYEAQ (reference sequence). The DNA for the CDR3 is TGTGCTAGCAGCCCTGCGGGGGTTGGCTACGAGCAGTACTTC. Amino acid sequence: CASSPAGVGYEQYF.

The chain recombines TRBV20-1 with TRBJ2-3; no firm D call. Trimming left V 0 bases short and J 8 bases short, with 6 bases between. CDR1 is DFQATT and CDR2 is SNEGSKA in the germline V gene (reference sequence). The CDR3 consists of 11 residues. CDR3 loop: CSARDHGTQYF. CDR3 sequence (DNA): TGCAGTGCTAGAGATCACGGTACGCAGTATTTT.

This clone was observed once. The chain is built from TRBV1 and TRBJ2-5; TRBD1 is the table's D call, not checked against the DNA. TRBV1 represents a pseudogene. The CDR3 is 16 residues long. The CDR3 nucleotides read TGCACCAGCAGCCTTTGTCCCGGGACAGGGACAGAGACCCAGTACTTC. Encoded protein: CTSSLCPGTGTETQYF.

The J gene is TRBJ1-1, the V gene TRBV28; TRBD1 is a possible D gene (5 bases). This CDR3 has 15 amino acids. Per the germline V gene, CDR1 is MDHEN and CDR2 is SYDVKM. Deletions cut 6 bases from V and 5 bases from J, with 19 bases between. CDR3 loop: CASSSGGGIGTEAFF. The CDR3 nucleotides read TGTGCCAGCAGCTCCGGGGGAGGGATTGGGACTGAAGCTTTCTTT.

The rearrangement uses TRBV18 and TRBJ1-3; tentative D call: TRBD1 (5 bases). The CDR3 contains 17 residues. Trimming stripped 0 bases from V and 0 bases from J, with 12 bases between. Germline assignment: CDR1 KGHSH and CDR2 LQKENI. Written as DNA, the CDR3 is TGTGCCAGCTCACCACCGCAGGGCCAGAGCTCTGGAAACACCATATATTTT. Translation: CASSPPQGQSSGNTIYF. Full variable domain (rest looked up from reference TRBV18 and TRBJ1-3): NAGVMQNPRHLVRRRGQEARLRCSPMKGHSHVYWYRQLPEEGLKFMVYLQKENIIDESGMPKERFSAEFPKEGPSILRIQQVVRGDSAAYFCASSPPQGQSSGNTIYFGEGSWLTVV.

The V gene is TRBV6-8, the J gene TRBJ2-3, with 7 nucleotides matching TRBD2. In germline, CDR1 is MNHGY, CDR2 SAAAGT. The CDR3 has 13 amino acids. The J segment lost 4 bases and the V segment lost 8 bases, leaving 6 bases of the junction unmatched. DNA for the CDR3: TGTGCCAGCCCCGGGACTACGTCAGATACGCAGTATTTT. Its protein product is CASPGTTSDTQYF.

The rearrangement uses TRBV11-2 and TRBJ2-1; 16 nucleotides align to TRBD2. Trimming cost V 6 bases and J 8 bases; bases outside gene matches: 4. This CDR3 has 15 amino acids. Germline V gives CDR1 SGHAT, CDR2 FQNNGV. The CDR3 region is CASSPGTSGRDEQFF. CDR3 coding DNA: TGTGCCAGCAGTCCCGGGACTAGCGGGAGGGATGAGCAGTTCTTC. Full variable domain (missing parts from reference TRBV11-2 and TRBJ2-1): EAGVAQSPRYKIIEKRQSVAFWCNPISGHATLYWYQQILGQGPKLLIQFQNNGVVDDSQLPKDRFSAERLKGVDSTLKIQPAKLEDSAVYLCASSPGTSGRDEQFFGPGTRLTVL.

V and J are TRBV29-1 and TRBJ2-7; the D is unclear. CDR3 length equals 12 residues. Germline V CDR1 and CDR2: SQVTM, ANQGSEA. The V end lost 3 bases, the J end lost 1 base, and 7 bases lay between the germline ends. In DNA form, the CDR3 reads TGCAGCGTTGACGCCGGTTCCTACGAGCAGTACTTC. It translates to CSVDAGSYEQYF.

V gene TRBV27 combines with J gene TRBJ1-4; D ambiguous. The V and J ends lost 2 bases and 4 bases respectively, with 11 bases between them. Germline V gene data show CDR1 as MNHEY and CDR2 as SMNVEV (reference sequence). This CDR3 contains 15 residues. The chain's CDR3 is CASSLRGLLNEKLFF. The CDR3 nucleotides are TGTGCCAGCAGTTTAAGAGGACTCCTTAATGAAAAACTGTTTTTT.

The rearrangement links TRBV9 to TRBJ2-3; D not resolved. The CDR3 contains 14 residues. CDR1 and CDR2 (germline): SGDLS, YYNGEE. Trimming took off 4 bases at V and 2 bases at J, with 11 bases between the two ends. The CDR3 spells CASSSPTNTDTQYF. In DNA, the CDR3 is TGTGCCAGCAGCTCTCCTACGAACACAGATACGCAGTATTTT.

The chain combines TRBV2 with TRBJ1-1; possibly TRBD1 for D (5 bases). V shed 3 bases and J shed 1 base, with 6 bases lying between them. The CDR3 spans 13 residues. CDR1 is SNHLY, CDR2 FYNNEI, per germline. The CDR3 loop reads CASSDRENTEAFF. DNA for the CDR3: TGTGCCAGCAGTGACAGGGAGAACACTGAAGCTTTCTTT.

This chain uses TRBV10-3 with TRBJ2-1, with 15 nucleotides matching TRBD2. The CDR3 extends over 16 amino acids. The germline V gene has CDR1 ENHRY and CDR2 SYGVKD. The V segment lost 6 bases and the J segment 10 bases; nucleotides outside the gene matches: 10. The CDR3 DNA sequence: TGTGCCATCAGCTCTCCCGGGACTAGCGGGAGGCGAGAGCAGTTCTTC. Translating gives CAISSPGTSGRREQFF.

This clone was seen once. The chain carries TRBV19 and TRBJ1-2; no clear D gene. V was clipped by 4 bases and J by 7 bases, with 19 bases between them. The germline CDR1 and CDR2 sequences are LNHDA and SQIVND (reference sequence). The CDR3 length is 15 residues. CDR3 DNA sequence: TGTGCCAGTAGTAACATATTAAGTGTCGCTTCTGGCTACACCTTC. Its translation is CASSNILSVASGYTF.

The chain employs TRBV10-3 and TRBJ1-2, with 7 bases matching TRBD1. The CDR3 has 15 amino acids. The V segment lost 0 bases and the J segment 7 bases; nucleotides outside the gene matches: 8. In germline, CDR1 is ENHRY, CDR2 SYGVKD. The DNA of the CDR3 is TGTGCCATCAGTGAGTCCGGACAGGTTGACGGTGGCTACACCTTC. Translation: CAISESGQVDGGYTF.

V is TRBV2 and J is TRBJ2-5, with a possible D match to TRBD2 (5 bases). There are 12 residues in the CDR3. Germline V gene data show CDR1 as SNHLY and CDR2 as FYNNEI. Trimming stripped 4 bases from V and 5 bases from J, with 8 bases between. CDR3 DNA: TGTGCCAGCAGTGCACTAGGGGAGACCCAGTACTTC. Its protein is CASSALGETQYF.

The V and J genes are TRBV15 and TRBJ1-5, with D perhaps matching TRBD1 (5 bases). This CDR3 comprises 15 residues. V lost 4 bases, J lost 0 bases, and 10 bases lay in between. Looked up from germline, CDR1 is LNHNV and CDR2 is YYDKDF (reference sequence). This CDR3 reads CATSTGHFSNQPQHF. CDR3 coding DNA: TGTGCCACCAGCACCGGACATTTTAGCAATCAGCCCCAGCATTTT.

This chain uses TRBV19 with TRBJ2-1, with 10 positions matching TRBD2. Germline V lookup: CDR1 LNHDA, CDR2 SQIVND (reference sequence). V shed 1 base and J 3 bases; nucleotides not matched to a gene: 0. This CDR3 spans 15 amino acids. In DNA form, the CDR3 reads TGTGCCAGTAGTATAGGGACTAGCGGCTACAATGAGCAGTTCTTC. This codes for CASSIGTSGYNEQFF.